The 27 T cell receptor beta chains listed next were all sequenced from one sample in a study of T cell repertoires in cytomegalovirus infection. TCRdb re-analysed the reads in MiXCR, keeping a single row per CDR3 protein. The sample includes a few hundred thousand distinct CDR3 sequences, about two fifths of them seen just once. Their target antigens are unknown. The sequencing used cultured PBMCs, collected from culture after CMV antigen stimulation. These receptors were collected from a human donor in good health (CMV status not recorded). Some clones in this sample may be carry-over from other donors' samples.

This chain uses TRBV20-1 with TRBJ2-1; 16 nucleotides match TRBD2. CDR1 is DFQATT and CDR2 is SNEGSKA in the germline V gene (reference sequence). V lost 1 base to trimming and J lost 8 bases; unmatched junction nucleotides: 2. This CDR3 region has 15 residues. CDR3 in DNA: TGCAGTGCTAGAGTGGGGACTAGCGGGAGGGATGAGCAGTTCTTC. This codes for CSARVGTSGRDEQFF.

This chain links TRBV6-5 with TRBJ2-3; perhaps TRBD1 as D (5 bases). CDR3 length: 13 residues. V lost 5 bases to trimming and J lost 4 bases, with 10 bases between them. Germline V gives CDR1 MNHEY, CDR2 SVGAGI. CDR3 DNA sequence: TGTGCCAGCAGTCCCAGGGATGCAGATACGCAGTATTTT. This sequence encodes CASSPRDADTQYF.

There are a few counts of this clonotype. The rearrangement uses TRBV10-1 and TRBJ2-1; D unresolved. Germline CDR1 and CDR2: WNHNN and SYGVQD (reference sequence). The V gene lost 6 bases and the J gene lost 6 bases, with 12 bases spanning the gap. This CDR3 spans 13 amino acids. The CDR3 DNA reads as TGCGCCAGCAGCGCCCTTCCGAGCAATGAGCAGTTCTTC. Encoded protein: CASSALPSNEQFF.

The chain couples TRBV19 to TRBJ1-2, with 7 positions matching TRBD1. Germline CDR1 and CDR2: LNHDA and SQIVND (reference sequence). Germline trimming cut 8 bases from V and 7 bases from J; bases unmatched to any gene: 10. The CDR3 runs 13 residues. CDR3 coding DNA: TGTGCCAGTGAGACAGGGAGAATCGGTGGCTACACCTTC. It codes for CASETGRIGGYTF.

V gene TRBV23-1 combines with J gene TRBJ2-7; 7 bases agree with TRBD2. TRBV23-1 is placed among ORFs of uncertain function. The CDR3 covers 18 residues. The V gene end was trimmed by 1 base and the J gene end by 4 bases; junction bases not matched to a gene: 16. Written as DNA, the CDR3 is TGCGCCAGCAGTCAATTCCCTAAAGTTAGCGGGCCTAAGTACGAGCAGTACTTC. It translates to CASSQFPKVSGPKYEQYF.

The chain couples TRBV6-1 to TRBJ1-2; maybe TRBD1 (6 bases). V was cut by 10 bases and J by 5 bases, with 8 bases left in between. Germline V lookup: CDR1 MNHNS, CDR2 SASEGT. This CDR3 is built from 10 residues. The CDR3 sequence is CATRGYGYTF. Written as DNA, the CDR3 is TGTGCCACCAGGGGATATGGCTACACCTTC.

The V and J genes are TRBV11-1 and TRBJ2-5; D unresolved. CDR1 SGHAT and CDR2 FQDESV come from the germline V gene (reference sequence). This CDR3 comprises 13 residues. The CDR3 sequence is CVGKKGLQETQYF. CDR3 DNA: TGTGTTGGGAAGAAGGGCCTTCAAGAGACCCAGTACTTC.

This clonotype has more than one count but fewer than ten. The chain employs TRBV11-2 and TRBJ2-1, with a possible D match to TRBD1 (6 bases). Germline CDR1 is SGHAT and CDR2 is FQNNGV. V lost 0 bases and J 9 bases, leaving 15 bases between the germline ends. The CDR3 sequence is 15 residues long. CDR3 protein: CASSLDVQGWGEQFF. As DNA, the CDR3 is TGTGCCAGCAGCTTAGATGTACAGGGCTGGGGTGAGCAGTTCTTC.

This chain joins TRBV6-6 and TRBJ2-3, with D maybe TRBD2 (9 bases). The CDR3 is 19 amino acids. V gave up 4 bases and J gave up 3 bases, with 26 bases separating them. Looked up from germline, CDR1 is MNHNY and CDR2 is SVGAGI (reference sequence). CDR3 DNA sequence: TGTGCCAGCAGTTTAAGCAGGGGGCTAGCGGGGCGCGGGACAGATACGCAGTATTTT. It is translated as CASSLSRGLAGRGTDTQYF.

The chain has TRBV29-1 and TRBJ2-3; D not certain. The CDR3 consists of 15 residues. In germline, CDR1 is SQVTM, CDR2 ANQGSEA. Trimming took off 5 bases at V and 4 bases at J, with 19 bases between the two ends. The CDR3: CSVYPNQPGADTQYF. The CDR3 DNA reads TGCAGCGTTTACCCCAACCAACCAGGAGCAGATACGCAGTATTTT.

This chain joins TRBV27 and TRBJ1-5, with a possible D match to TRBD1 (6 bases). CDR3 length: 19 residues. V was cut by 4 bases and J by 9 bases, with 31 bases left in between. CDR1 is MNHEY, CDR2 SMNVEV, per germline (reference sequence). In DNA form, the CDR3 reads TGTGCCAGCAGTTCGAGGGGGGGGATACTCCAAAGCAAAGTAAGGCCCCAGCATTTT. Protein product: CASSSRGGILQSKVRPQHF.

The rearrangement uses TRBV7-2 and TRBJ1-6, with D uncertain. The CDR3 covers 15 residues. V shed 3 bases and J shed 7 bases, with 13 bases lying between them. Looked up from germline, CDR1 is SGHTA and CDR2 is FQGNSA. The CDR3 sequence: CASSFGGRSNSPLHF. In DNA form, the CDR3 reads TGTGCCAGCAGCTTTGGCGGCCGTTCGAATTCACCCCTCCACTTT.

The chain combines TRBV5-4 with TRBJ1-2; tentative D call: TRBD1 (6 bases). The V and J ends lost 1 base and 6 bases respectively, with 13 bases between them. In germline, CDR1 is SGHNT, CDR2 YYREEE (reference sequence). This CDR3 contains 14 residues. CDR3 DNA sequence: TGTGCCAGCAGCTTGTGGGGGGCGGGGAATGGCTACACCTTC. Translation: CASSLWGAGNGYTF.

V gene TRBV10-3 combines with J gene TRBJ2-7, with D unresolved. There are 14 residues in the CDR3. Trimming took off 3 bases at V and 6 bases at J, with 15 bases between the two ends. Germline CDR1 is ENHRY and CDR2 is SYGVKD. The CDR3 sequence is CAISDVRQTGEQYF. CDR3 nucleotides: TGTGCCATCAGTGACGTGAGGCAAACTGGCGAGCAGTACTTC.

This clonotype was recorded a few times. J is TRBJ2-1 and V is TRBV2; TRBD1 matches 9 bases. The germline CDR1 and CDR2 sequences are SNHLY and FYNNEI. The CDR3 has 15 residues. The V segment lost 6 bases and the J segment 0 bases; nucleotides outside the gene matches: 3. CDR3: CASRKTGGSYNEQFF. The CDR3 nucleotides are TGTGCCAGCAGGAAGACAGGGGGCTCCTACAATGAGCAGTTCTTC.

This rearrangement joins TRBV5-1 to TRBJ2-2; D is perhaps TRBD2 (5 bases). Trimming took 3 bases from V and 8 from J, leaving 14 bases between them. The length of the CDR3 is 14 residues. Germline V lookup: CDR1 SGHRS, CDR2 YFSETQ. The CDR3 loop is CASSSSGAEGELFF. CDR3 nucleotide sequence: TGCGCCAGCAGCTCCAGCGGCGCGGAGGGGGAGCTGTTTTTT. The variable domain in full, with the rest retrieved from reference TRBV5-1 and TRBJ2-2, is KAGVTQTPRYLIKTRGQQVTLSCSPISGHRSVSWYQQTPGQGLQFLFEYFSETQRNKGNFPGRFSGRQFSNSRSEMNVSTLELGDSALYLCASSSSGAEGELFFGEGSRLTVL.

The chain recombines TRBV5-5 with TRBJ1-1; 10 bases align to TRBD1. Trimming removed 1 base from V and 5 bases from J; junction bases left unmatched: 2. Germline V gene sequence: CDR1 SGHKS, CDR2 YYEKEE (reference sequence). The length of the CDR3 is 14 residues. The DNA for the CDR3 is TGTGCCAGCAGCTTGTGGACAGGGGGAACTGAAGCTTTCTTT. Translation gives CASSLWTGGTEAFF.

The chain couples TRBV10-3 to TRBJ2-5, with 9 bases matching TRBD2. This CDR3 region has 13 residues. After removal of 6 bases from V and 3 bases from J, the junction contained 2 bases not matched to a gene. Germline V gene lookup returns CDR1 ENHRY and CDR2 SYGVKD. In DNA form, the CDR3 reads TGTGCCATCAGCTGGACTAGCGAAGAGACCCAGTACTTC. Protein sequence: CAISWTSEETQYF.

The V gene is TRBV7-6, the J gene TRBJ1-4; TRBD1 aligns across 10 bases. Germline V CDR1 and CDR2: SGHVS, FNYEAQ. The V segment lost 1 base and the J segment 6 bases; nucleotides outside the gene matches: 2. The length of the CDR3 is 15 residues. CDR3 protein: CASSLVGTGDEKLFF. CDR3 coding DNA: TGTGCCAGCAGCTTAGTGGGGACAGGGGATGAAAAACTGTTTTTT.

The rearrangement joins TRBV5-8 to TRBJ2-3; D not certain. The CDR3 is made up of 14 amino acids. V lost 0 bases and J lost 5, with 10 bases in between. Germline values: CDR1 SGHTS, CDR2 YDEGEE. The CDR3 DNA is TGTGCCAGCAGCTTGGAGGGAAAAGGAGATACGCAGTATTTT. It encodes CASSLEGKGDTQYF. Full variable domain (outside the CDR3, taken from reference TRBV5-8 and TRBJ2-3): EAGVTQSPTHLIKTRGQQATLRCSPISGHTSVYWYQQALGLGLQFLLWYDEGEERNRGNFPPRFSGRQFPNYSSELNVNALELEDSALYLCASSLEGKGDTQYFGPGTRLTVL.

This clonotype was counted only a few times. The chain has TRBV7-2 and TRBJ2-4, with D possibly matching TRBD2 (6 bases). The germline CDR1 and CDR2 sequences are SGHTA and FQGNSA. Trimming left V 1 base short and J 6 bases short, with 13 bases between. The CDR3 sequence is 15 residues long. The CDR3 protein is CASSLGAGIGNIQYF. CDR3 nucleotides: TGTGCCAGCAGCTTAGGTGCGGGGATCGGAAACATTCAGTACTTC.

V and J are TRBV7-2 and TRBJ2-2, with 7 bases aligning to TRBD2. CDR1 and CDR2 from the germline V gene are SGHTA and FQGNSA. After removal of 7 bases from V and 5 bases from J, the junction contained 10 bases not matched to a gene. This CDR3 contains 15 residues. The CDR3 nucleotides read TGTGCCAGCAAAGCGGGGCGGGCGTGGACCGGGGAGCTGTTTTTT. Translating gives CASKAGRAWTGELFF.

V usage is TRBV5-1 and J usage is TRBJ2-3, with 10 bases fitting TRBD1. Germline CDR1 reads SGHRS; CDR2 reads YFSETQ. The CDR3 covers 13 residues. V lost 4 bases, J lost 6 bases, and 2 bases stayed unmatched. This CDR3 is CASSGTGVDTQYF. Here the CDR3 DNA reads TGCGCCAGCAGCGGGACAGGGGTGGATACGCAGTATTTT.

As regards this clonotype: At one boundary the junction diverges from the germline segment, which might be a read error. The chain employs TRBV7-2 and TRBJ1-5; 8 nucleotides match TRBD1. This CDR3 spans 17 amino acids. CDR1 and CDR2 (germline): SGHTA, FQGNSA. CDR3 protein: CASNLAVDRGEGQPQHF. In nucleotides, the CDR3 is TGTGCCAGCAACTTAGCGGTCGACAGGGGTGAGGGTCAGCCCCAGCATTTT.

Only a few counts were recorded for this clonotype. CDR3 in DNA: TGTGCCAGCAGCTTAGGCCGGACAGGGGGCAATGAGCAGTTCTTC. This gives the protein CASSLGRTGGNEQFF. The gene calls are TRBV7-9 and TRBJ2-1, with 10 bases identical to TRBD1. The CDR3 is 15 amino acids. Germline CDR1 and CDR2: SEHNR and FQNEAQ (reference sequence). Trimming took 1 base from V and 6 from J; bases not matched to a gene: 3.

The genes are TRBV20-1 and TRBJ2-2, with D maybe TRBD2 (6 bases). Trimming took off 6 bases at V and 4 bases at J, with 15 bases between the two ends. Germline assignment: CDR1 DFQATT and CDR2 SNEGSKA (reference sequence). This CDR3 is built from 14 residues. As DNA, the CDR3 is TGCAGTGCCCCAATAAGGGGAGGCACCGGGGAGCTGTTTTTT. This gives the protein CSAPIRGGTGELFF.

A few counts support this clonotype. The chain carries TRBV12-3 or TRBV12-4 and TRBJ2-1; D is uncertain. CDR3 length: 13 residues. The germline V and J ends were trimmed by 4 bases and 7 bases, with 11 bases remaining between them. This CDR3 is CASSSAVTNEQFF. CDR3 in DNA: TGTGCCAGCAGTTCTGCAGTTACGAATGAGCAGTTCTTC.